This T cell receptor beta chain was captured by sequencing in a study of T cells in Graves' hyperthyroidism and ophthalmopathy. Together with thyroid ultrasound, orbital computed tomography, serum thyroxine and TRAb, clinical symptoms were used for diagnoses. PBMCs came from over 8.5 ml fresh peripheral blood. In the case of this clonotype: As yet, its antigen is unknown.

The study's findings and limits: Model output signaled ophthalmopathy a median approximately 6.2 months ahead of onset. Using 13 V-J features, a model discriminated ophthalmopathy from stable hyperthyroidism.

Trimming left V 4 bases short and J 10 bases short, with 14 bases between. There are 12 residues in the CDR3. Germline CDR1 is DFQATT and CDR2 is SNEGSKA (reference sequence). TCR beta CDR3 sequences were amplified from RNA transcripts. First-round RT-PCR with HTBI primers amplified the TCR CDR3 region. TCRdb re-called the multiplex PCR reads with MiXCR, one entry per CDR3 protein. The sample includes 500,000 to 600,000 distinct CDR3 sequences, 15% to 20% seen only once; the top ten take over 45%. The sequenced material came from blood. This TCR derives from a middle-aged man with Graves' ophthalmopathy. The gene calls are TRBV20-1 and TRBJ1-5, with D perhaps matching TRBD1 (6 bases). CDR3 amino acids: CSATDGGRPQHF. In DNA form, the CDR3 reads TGCAGTGCTACCGACGGGGGCCGCCCCCAGCATTTT.